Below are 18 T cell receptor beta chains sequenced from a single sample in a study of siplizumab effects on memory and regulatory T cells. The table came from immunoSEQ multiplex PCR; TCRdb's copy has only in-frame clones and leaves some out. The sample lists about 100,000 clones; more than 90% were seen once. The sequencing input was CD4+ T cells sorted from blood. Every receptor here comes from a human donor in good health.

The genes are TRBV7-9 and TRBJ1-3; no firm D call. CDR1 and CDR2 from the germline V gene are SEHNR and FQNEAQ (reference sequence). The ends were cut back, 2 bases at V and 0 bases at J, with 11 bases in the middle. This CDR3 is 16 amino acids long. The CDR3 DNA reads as TGTGCCAGCAGCTTAAACAGTCAGTTCTCTGGAAACACCATATATTTT. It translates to CASSLNSQFSGNTIYF.

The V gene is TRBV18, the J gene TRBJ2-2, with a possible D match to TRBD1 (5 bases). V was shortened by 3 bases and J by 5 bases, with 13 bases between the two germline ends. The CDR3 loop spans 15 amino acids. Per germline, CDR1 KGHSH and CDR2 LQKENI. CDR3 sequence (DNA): TGTGCCAGCTCACCCGTCCAGGGTCAAACCGGGGAGCTGTTTTTT. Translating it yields CASSPVQGQTGELFF.

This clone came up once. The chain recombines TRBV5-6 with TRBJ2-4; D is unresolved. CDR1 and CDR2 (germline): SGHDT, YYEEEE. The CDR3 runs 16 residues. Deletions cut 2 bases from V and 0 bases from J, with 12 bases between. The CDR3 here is CASSFGQDLAKNIQYF. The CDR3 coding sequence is TGTGCCAGCAGCTTCGGGCAGGATCTAGCCAAAAACATTCAGTACTTC.

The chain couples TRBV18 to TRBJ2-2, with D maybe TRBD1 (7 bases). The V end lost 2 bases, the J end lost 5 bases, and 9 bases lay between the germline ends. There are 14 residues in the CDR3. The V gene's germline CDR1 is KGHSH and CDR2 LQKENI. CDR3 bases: TGTGCCAGCTCACCAGCGGGACAGACCGGGGAGCTGTTTTTT. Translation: CASSPAGQTGELFF.

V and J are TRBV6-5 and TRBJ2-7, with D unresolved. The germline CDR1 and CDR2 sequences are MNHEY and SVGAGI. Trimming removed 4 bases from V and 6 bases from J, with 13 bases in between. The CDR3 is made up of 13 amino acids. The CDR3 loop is CASSLLERTEQYF. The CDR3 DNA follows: TGTGCCAGCAGTTTATTAGAGAGAACCGAGCAGTACTTC.

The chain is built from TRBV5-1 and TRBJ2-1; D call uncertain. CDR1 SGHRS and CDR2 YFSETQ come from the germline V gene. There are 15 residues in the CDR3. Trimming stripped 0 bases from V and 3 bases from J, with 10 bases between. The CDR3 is CASSLGAANYNEQFF. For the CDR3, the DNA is TGCGCCAGCAGCTTGGGGGCAGCTAACTACAATGAGCAGTTCTTC.

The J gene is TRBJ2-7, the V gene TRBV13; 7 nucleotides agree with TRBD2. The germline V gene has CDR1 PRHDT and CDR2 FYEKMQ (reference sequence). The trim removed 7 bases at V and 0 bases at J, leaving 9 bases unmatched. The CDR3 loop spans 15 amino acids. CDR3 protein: CASKRATSSSYEQYF. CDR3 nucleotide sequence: TGTGCCAGCAAAAGGGCGACTAGCAGCTCCTACGAGCAGTACTTC.

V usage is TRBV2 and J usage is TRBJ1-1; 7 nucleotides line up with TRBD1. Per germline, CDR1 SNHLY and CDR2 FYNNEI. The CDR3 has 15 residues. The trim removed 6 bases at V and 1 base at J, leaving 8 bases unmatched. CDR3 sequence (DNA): TGTGCCAGCAGGCGACAGGGTACATCGAACACTGAAGCTTTCTTT. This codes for CASRRQGTSNTEAFF.

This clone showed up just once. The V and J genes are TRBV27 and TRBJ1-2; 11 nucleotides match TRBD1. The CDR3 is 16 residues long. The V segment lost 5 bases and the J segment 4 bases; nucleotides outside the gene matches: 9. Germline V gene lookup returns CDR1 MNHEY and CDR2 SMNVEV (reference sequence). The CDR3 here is CASSPTPGQGVYGYTF. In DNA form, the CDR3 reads TGTGCCAGCAGTCCAACTCCGGGACAGGGGGTCTATGGCTACACCTTC.

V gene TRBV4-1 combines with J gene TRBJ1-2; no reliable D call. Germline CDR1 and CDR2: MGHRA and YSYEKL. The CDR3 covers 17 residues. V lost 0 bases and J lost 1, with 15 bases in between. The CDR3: CASSQDLVAGLNYGYTF. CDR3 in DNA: TGCGCCAGCAGCCAAGATCTAGTGGCGGGCCTTAACTATGGCTACACCTTC.

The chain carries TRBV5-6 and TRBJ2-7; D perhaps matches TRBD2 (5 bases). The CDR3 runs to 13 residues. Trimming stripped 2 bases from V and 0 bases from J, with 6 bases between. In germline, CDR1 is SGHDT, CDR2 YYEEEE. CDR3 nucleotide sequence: TGTGCCAGCAGCTTCGGGGTCTCCTACGAGCAGTACTTC. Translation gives CASSFGVSYEQYF.

The CDR3 sequence is CASSQDRTDVSGELFF. The CDR3 DNA reads as TGTGCCAGCAGCCAAGATCGGACAGACGTCTCCGGGGAGCTGTTTTTT. V usage is TRBV4-2 and J usage is TRBJ2-2; tentative D call: TRBD1 (6 bases). CDR1 is LGHNA and CDR2 is YNFKEQ in the germline V gene. This CDR3 is built from 16 residues. With 0 bases removed from V and 6 bases from J, the gap between germline ends came to 14 bases.

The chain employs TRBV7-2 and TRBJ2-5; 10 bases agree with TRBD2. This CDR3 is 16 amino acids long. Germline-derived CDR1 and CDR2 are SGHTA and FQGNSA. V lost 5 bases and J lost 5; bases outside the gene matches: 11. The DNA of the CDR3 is TGTGCCAGCAGCCCTTCCCTAGCGGGGGTGGGGGAGACCCAGTACTTC. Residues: CASSPSLAGVGETQYF.

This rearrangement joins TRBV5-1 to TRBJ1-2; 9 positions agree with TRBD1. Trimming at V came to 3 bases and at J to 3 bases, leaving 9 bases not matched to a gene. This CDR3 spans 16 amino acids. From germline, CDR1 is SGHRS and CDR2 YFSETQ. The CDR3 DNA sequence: TGCGCCAGCAGCTCGGTCCCGGGACAGGGCGACTATGGCTACACCTTC. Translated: CASSSVPGQGDYGYTF.

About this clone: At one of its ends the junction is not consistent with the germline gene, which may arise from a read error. This CDR3 is CASSLRDTHRGAVF. The DNA for the CDR3 is TGTGCCAGCAGTCTGCGGGACACCCACCGGGGAGCTGTTTTT. The V gene is TRBV6-5, the J gene TRBJ2-2; D is perhaps TRBD1 or TRBD2 (6 bases each). The CDR3 contains 14 residues. Germline loops: CDR1 MNHEY, CDR2 SVGAGI.

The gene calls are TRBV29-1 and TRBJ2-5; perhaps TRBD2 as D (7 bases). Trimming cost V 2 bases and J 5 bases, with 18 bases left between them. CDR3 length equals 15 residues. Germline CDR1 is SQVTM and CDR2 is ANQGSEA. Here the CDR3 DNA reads TGCAGCGTTGAATTTTCGGGGGGCCTGGGGGAGACCCAGTACTTC. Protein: CSVEFSGGLGETQYF.

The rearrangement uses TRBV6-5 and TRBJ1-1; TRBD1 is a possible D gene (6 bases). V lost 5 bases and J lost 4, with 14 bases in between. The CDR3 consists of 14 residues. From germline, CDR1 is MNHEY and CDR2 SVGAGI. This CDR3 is CASSGLQGVTEAFF. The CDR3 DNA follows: TGTGCCAGCAGTGGCCTACAGGGTGTCACTGAAGCTTTCTTT.

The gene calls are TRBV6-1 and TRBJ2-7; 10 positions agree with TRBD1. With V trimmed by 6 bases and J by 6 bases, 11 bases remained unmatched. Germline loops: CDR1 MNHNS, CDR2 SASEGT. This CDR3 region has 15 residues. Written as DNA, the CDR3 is TGTGCCAGCAGGCAAACCGGGACAGGGGTAGGCGAGCAGTACTTC. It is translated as CASRQTGTGVGEQYF.